This entry is about one T cell receptor (beta chain). In the original analysis: Amplification with reference gene primers provided the estimates of nucleated cell counts. Clones were read by immunoSEQ multiplex PCR, and TCRdb kept only the in-frame ones, dropping some. The V and J calls and clone size were taken over from that table, and D and trimming were inferred from the DNA. Among about 51,000 clones listed, around 84% were seen once. The data are from a study of blood T cell repertoires in COVID-19. Study context: Sources were T cells, B-cell-depleted T cells, or PBMCs; the material itself was cDNA or gDNA.

The V and J ends lost 3 bases and 2 bases respectively, with 15 bases between them. CDR3 length equals 16 residues. Germline-derived CDR1 and CDR2 are MDHEN and SYDVKM. The sample comprised peripheral blood. This TCR came from an older man with active COVID-19. This chain joins TRBV28 and TRBJ2-3; tentatively, D is TRBD2 (7 bases). The CDR3 nucleotides are TGTGCCAGCAGTTTTACAGGGAGGGCCGTCACAGATACGCAGTATTTT. Translation: CASSFTGRAVTDTQYF.